This TCR beta chain was captured in a study of cytomegalovirus exposure and HLA in healthy donors. Overall study results and limits: Sequences of the TCR beta chain were said to predict the HLA-A and HLA-B alleles of most subjects accurately. Serostatus for CMV was the only available immune exposure information.

With regard to this clone: Its specificity is unknown.

The study ran its PCR with 60 Vbeta and 13 Jbeta primers. Clones were read by immunoSEQ multiplex PCR, and TCRdb kept only the in-frame ones, dropping some. The sample yields 130,000 or so clones, approximately 82% seen once. Trimming removed 5 bases at V and 4 bases at J, with 17 bases between. CDR3 length: 16 amino acids. Germline CDR1 and CDR2: MNHNY and SVGAGI (reference sequence). Sequenced material: PBMCs. The J gene is TRBJ2-2, the V gene TRBV6-6, with TRBD1 as a possible D gene (5 bases). The TCR comes from a man aged 35-49 years in good health and CMV-seronegative. This CDR3 reads CASSHPPETATGELFF. The CDR3 bases are TGTGCCAGCAGTCACCCCCCTGAGACAGCCACCGGGGAGCTGTTTTTT.